The source of this TCR beta chain is a study of blood T cell repertoires in COVID-19. Overall study context: Collection of acute and convalescent COVID-19 samples took place in the United States, Italy and Spain. The cDNA or gDNA used as material had been derived from T cells, B-cell-depleted T cells, or PBMCs.

Measured with immunoSEQ multiplex PCR; TCRdb has only the in-frame clones, and not every one. The data contain some 200,000 clones, 80% to 90% of them singletons. V was clipped by 5 bases and J by 1 base; unmatched bases: 11. The germline V gene encodes CDR1 SGHVS and CDR2 FNYEAQ. The length of the CDR3 is 17 residues. This clone occurred once. The sequencing sample was made of peripheral blood. The J gene is TRBJ2-7, the V gene TRBV7-6; 10 bases map to TRBD2. The source of this sequence is a woman aged 70-85 years with acute or convalescent COVID-19. The chain's CDR3 is CASSPGVAGGISYEQYF. In DNA, the CDR3 is TGTGCCAGCAGCCCTGGGGTAGCGGGAGGAATTTCCTACGAGCAGTACTTC.